This entry lists 20 T cell receptor beta chains sequenced from one sample in a study of blood T cell repertoires in COVID-19. Using immunoSEQ multiplex PCR, the repertoire was profiled, and TCRdb retains in-frame clones only, with some absent. The data show 210,000 or so clones, with 80% to 90% seen just once and around 3.7% held by the top ten. The sample was PBMCs or T cells enriched from blood (not recorded which). The receptors here all came from a woman aged 30 to 39 who had been exposed to COVID-19.

The chain joins TRBV21-1 to TRBJ2-1; TRBD2, as called in the table, went unchecked against the DNA. TRBV21-1 is given as a pseudogene. This CDR3 is built from 17 residues. CDR3 DNA sequence: TGTGCCAGCAGCACTCGCGACCGGGACTCATCCTACAATGAGCAGTTCTTC. It translates to CASSTRDRDSSYNEQFF.

V usage is TRBV9 and J usage is TRBJ2-3; 7 bases match TRBD2. The trim removed 2 bases at V and 2 bases at J, leaving 8 bases unmatched. Germline assignment: CDR1 SGDLS and CDR2 YYNGEE. The length of the CDR3 is 16 residues. Here the CDR3 reads CASSVRPSGPTDTQYF. In nucleotides, the CDR3 is TGTGCCAGCAGCGTGAGGCCTAGCGGTCCCACAGATACGCAGTATTTT.

The rearrangement joins TRBV5-1 to TRBJ2-1, with TRBD1 matching over 8 bases. CDR1 is SGHRS, CDR2 YFSETQ, per germline. V gave up 0 bases and J gave up 1 base; unmatched junction bases: 3. The CDR3 consists of 16 residues. The CDR3 spells CASSLAGGSSYNEQFF. Here the CDR3 DNA reads TGCGCCAGCAGCTTGGCAGGGGGCTCGTCCTACAATGAGCAGTTCTTC.

The V gene is TRBV4-2, the J gene TRBJ2-6; TRBD2 matches at 14 bases. Germline CDR1 reads LGHNA; CDR2 reads YNFKEQ. The CDR3 contains 18 residues. The trim removed 4 bases at V and 3 bases at J, leaving 5 bases unmatched. CDR3 sequence reads: CASSPGLAGVLGANVLTF. The CDR3 DNA sequence: TGTGCCAGCAGCCCGGGACTAGCGGGAGTCCTTGGGGCCAACGTCCTGACTTTC.

This chain joins TRBV6-5 and TRBJ2-7; TRBD1 matches at 7 bases. Unmatched junction bases numbered 11, after V lost 5 bases and J lost 7 bases. The CDR3 is 14 amino acids. The V gene's germline CDR1 is MNHEY and CDR2 SVGAGI. The CDR3 protein is CASSPRDSGIEQYF. The CDR3 region has the DNA TGTGCCAGCAGTCCCCGGGACAGCGGAATAGAGCAGTACTTC.

Worth noting for this clone: This sample also contains other DNA sequences that code for the same CDR3. The chain recombines TRBV5-1 with TRBJ2-5; D gene unclear. The CDR3 is made up of 12 amino acids. Germline CDR1 reads SGHRS; CDR2 reads YFSETQ. Trimming removed 1 base from V and 2 bases from J, with 3 bases in between. The CDR3 loop reads CASSLLQETQYF. DNA for the CDR3: TGCGCCAGCAGCTTGCTGCAAGAGACCCAGTACTTC.

The chain has TRBV19 and TRBJ2-1; 9 nucleotides align to TRBD2. V shed 3 bases, J shed 8 bases, and the junction held 11 bases outside the gene matches. Per the germline V gene, CDR1 is LNHDA and CDR2 is SQIVND (reference sequence). The CDR3 spans 16 residues. This CDR3 reads CASSIRGTSSLHEQFF. The CDR3 DNA is TGTGCCAGTAGTATTAGGGGGACTAGCTCCCTACATGAGCAGTTCTTC.

The J gene is TRBJ1-2, the V gene TRBV2; 7 bases match TRBD1. CDR1 and CDR2 (germline): SNHLY, FYNNEI. After removal of 7 bases from V and 3 bases from J, the junction contained 11 bases not matched to a gene. This CDR3 has 15 amino acids. CDR3 amino acids: CASTVETGPYYGYTF. CDR3 DNA: TGTGCCAGCACCGTGGAGACAGGGCCCTACTATGGCTACACCTTC.

The CDR3 is CASSLWGGLAGYSYEQYF. CDR3 DNA: TGTGCCAGCAGTTTATGGGGGGGACTAGCGGGGTACTCCTACGAGCAGTACTTC. The rearrangement uses TRBV28 and TRBJ2-7; TRBD2 agrees at 13 bases. The V gene's germline CDR1 is MDHEN and CDR2 SYDVKM. This CDR3 comprises 18 residues. Unmatched junction bases numbered 5, after V lost 0 bases and J lost 0 bases.

CDR3 region: CASSLKGYEQYF. The CDR3 DNA is TGTGCCAGCAGTTTAAAGGGGTACGAGCAGTACTTC. The J gene is TRBJ2-7, the V gene TRBV12-3 or TRBV12-4; the D gene is possibly TRBD1 (5 bases). The V end lost 2 bases, the J end lost 4 bases, and 6 bases lay between the germline ends. The CDR3 is made up of 12 amino acids.

The V gene is TRBV19, the J gene TRBJ2-7; 8 positions agree with TRBD1. V shed 5 bases and J 2 bases; nucleotides not matched to a gene: 8. CDR3 length equals 15 residues. Germline V gene data show CDR1 as LNHDA and CDR2 as SQIVND (reference sequence). The CDR3 protein is CASSEAGQGAYEQYF. The DNA of the CDR3 is TGTGCCAGTAGTGAGGCCGGACAGGGAGCCTACGAGCAGTACTTC.

The V call is TRBV5-1, the J call TRBJ2-2, with D uncertain. Looked up from germline, CDR1 is SGHRS and CDR2 is YFSETQ. The CDR3 consists of 14 residues. Trimming shortened V by 2 bases and J by 1 base, and 6 bases separated the two germline ends. The CDR3 region has the DNA TGCGCCAGCAGCTTTAGACAGAACACCGGGGAGCTGTTTTTT. It translates to CASSFRQNTGELFF. Drawing the rest from reference TRBV5-1 and TRBJ2-2, the complete variable domain is KAGVTQTPRYLIKTRGQQVTLSCSPISGHRSVSWYQQTPGQGLQFLFEYFSETQRNKGNFPGRFSGRQFSNSRSEMNVSTLELGDSALYLCASSFRQNTGELFFGEGSRLTVL.

CDR3 coding DNA: TGTGCCAGCTCACCACTGGGGACAGGGGGCGCCTACGAGCAGTACTTC. It specifies CASSPLGTGGAYEQYF. The rearrangement links TRBV18 to TRBJ2-7; 12 bases line up with TRBD1. The germline V gene encodes CDR1 KGHSH and CDR2 LQKENI. The CDR3 contains 16 residues. The junction had 3 bases not matched to a gene; V was cut back by 1 base and J by 2 bases.

This clone was seen a few times. This rearrangement joins TRBV6-6 to TRBJ2-5; the D gene is possibly TRBD2 (5 bases). CDR1 and CDR2 from the germline V gene are MNHNY and SVGAGI (reference sequence). V was pared by 4 bases and J by 4 bases, with 10 bases between. The CDR3 contains 13 residues. The CDR3 reads CASSWEKGETQYF. For the CDR3, the DNA is TGTGCCAGCAGTTGGGAGAAGGGAGAGACCCAGTACTTC.

This chain joins TRBV25-1 and TRBJ1-6, with a tentative D call TRBD1 (5 bases). The germline V gene encodes CDR1 MGHDK and CDR2 SYGVNS. Trimming took 3 bases from V and 7 from J, leaving 10 bases between them. The CDR3 runs to 14 residues. The CDR3: CASSDPGGNSPLHF. CDR3 sequence (DNA): TGTGCCAGCAGTGATCCCGGGGGGAATTCACCCCTCCACTTT.

The chain uses TRBV9 and TRBJ2-2; maybe TRBD2 (5 bases). Trimming removed 0 bases from V and 6 bases from J, with 15 bases in between. From germline, CDR1 is SGDLS and CDR2 YYNGEE. There are 16 residues in the CDR3. Here the CDR3 DNA reads TGTGCCAGCAGCGTAGGGACTTTCTCTCAAGCCGGGGAGCTGTTTTTT. Translating gives CASSVGTFSQAGELFF.

In its sample, this clone was seen once. The chain has TRBV2 and TRBJ1-4; possibly TRBD1 for D (6 bases). Germline CDR1 SNHLY, CDR2 FYNNEI. The CDR3 covers 15 residues. Deletions cut 6 bases from V and 2 bases from J, with 13 bases between. CDR3 sequence reads: CASRALRGTNEKLFF. CDR3 sequence (DNA): TGTGCCAGCAGAGCCCTCAGGGGCACTAATGAAAAACTGTTTTTT.

CDR3 sequence (DNA): TGTGCCTGGGATGGGACTACTGCCAATGAGCAGTTCTTC. Its translation: CAWDGTTANEQFF. The chain recombines TRBV30 with TRBJ2-1, with TRBD2 identical over 7 bases. J gave up 6 bases and V 5 bases, and 7 bases lay outside the gene matches. This CDR3 has 13 residues. The germline V gene has CDR1 GTSNPN and CDR2 SVGIG (reference sequence). Based on the CDR3 plus reference TRBV30 and TRBJ2-1, the full variable domain is SQTIHQWPATLVQPVGSPLSLECTVEGTSNPNLYWYRQAAGRGLQLLFYSVGIGQISSEVPQNLSASRPQDRQFILSSKKLLLSDSGFYLCAWDGTTANEQFFGPGTRLTVL.

A few counts support this clone. The chain joins TRBV2 to TRBJ1-2; no definite D call. This CDR3 spans 14 amino acids. V lost 3 bases and J 5 bases, leaving 13 bases between the germline ends. The germline CDR1 and CDR2 sequences are SNHLY and FYNNEI. Written as DNA, the CDR3 is TGTGCCAGCAGTGATTCTTCTGCAACTTATGGCTACACCTTC. Protein product: CASSDSSATYGYTF.

The genes are TRBV11-1 and TRBJ2-3, with TRBD2 as a possible D gene (6 bases). The CDR3 covers 13 residues. Trimming removed 4 bases from V and 4 bases from J, with 9 bases in between. Germline lookup yields CDR1 SGHAT and CDR2 FQDESV (reference sequence). The CDR3 nucleotides read TGTGCCAGCAGCTCGGGACTCTCAGATACGCAGTATTTT. This gives the protein CASSSGLSDTQYF.